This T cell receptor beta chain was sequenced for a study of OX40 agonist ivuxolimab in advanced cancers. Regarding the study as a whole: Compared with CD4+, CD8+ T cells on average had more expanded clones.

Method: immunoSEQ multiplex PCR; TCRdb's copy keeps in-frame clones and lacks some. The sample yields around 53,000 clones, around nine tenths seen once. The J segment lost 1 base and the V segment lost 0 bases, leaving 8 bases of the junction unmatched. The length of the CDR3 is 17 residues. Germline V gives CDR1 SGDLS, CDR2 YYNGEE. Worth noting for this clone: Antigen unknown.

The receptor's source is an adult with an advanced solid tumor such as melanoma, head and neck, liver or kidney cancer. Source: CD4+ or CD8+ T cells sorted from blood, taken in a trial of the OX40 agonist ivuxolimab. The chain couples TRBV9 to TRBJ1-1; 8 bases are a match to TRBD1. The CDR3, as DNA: TGTGCCAGCAGCGTAGCCAGACAGGGGCGGGGGAACACTGAAGCTTTCTTT. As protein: CASSVARQGRGNTEAFF.